This T cell receptor beta chain was profiled in a study of T cell changes during pregnancy in multiple sclerosis. This clone has just one count. Here immunoSEQ multiplex PCR was the method, and the copy in TCRdb shows in-frame clones only, minus some. The profile shows about 31,000 clones, 89% of them singletons. The CDR3 is made up of 13 amino acids. The germline CDR1 and CDR2 sequences are SGHNT and YYREEE (reference sequence). Germline trimming cut 2 bases from V and 7 bases from J; bases unmatched to any gene: 6. This material consisted of CD8+ T cells from peripheral blood mononuclear cells, taken in the second trimester of pregnancy. V gene TRBV5-4 combines with J gene TRBJ2-7; TRBD1 matches at 7 bases. The sequence was collected from a female donor with multiple sclerosis, enrolled in a pregnancy study. CDR3 sequence (DNA): TGTGCCAGCAGCTTTGGACAGGTCGGAGAGCAGTACTTC. The encoded protein is CASSFGQVGEQYF.